This entry describes one T cell receptor (beta chain). This clonotype was seen only a few times. Its antigen is still unknown. No much larger clone is present one base from it, and per-base qualities are unavailable. This entry is derived from a study of vaccination and CD4 T cells after COVID-19 (dated by TCRdb to the early 2020s). As for the study more broadly: Every convalescent patient had a positive nasal swab PCR test for SARS-CoV-2, with mild disease in nine or ten patients and severe disease in one. In the convalescent cohort there were six males and four females, among whom were two Hispanic individuals, seven Caucasians, two Asians and one multiracial person. Two doses of either the Pfizer-BioNTech BNT162b2 vaccine (n=8) or the Moderna mRNA-1273 vaccine (n=2) were administered to participants. Post-COVID blood samples from convalescent patients were collected a median of around 100 days after diagnosis, with a range of 35 to 161 days. Post-vaccine blood samples were taken a median of around 77 days after the second vaccine dose, with a range of 14 to 241 days. For stimulating the cultures, overlapping spike peptide pools were used, derived from SARS-CoV-2 as well as from the common cold coronaviruses HCoV-NL63, HCoV-OC43 and HCoV-229E. Control cultures used a CEFX viral epitope pool as positive control, an HIV-1 Nef peptide pool as negative control, or no peptide. The spike-specific CD4+ TCR repertoire was compared before and after mRNA vaccination in about nine COVID-19 convalescent patients and a handful of infection-naive healthy vaccine recipients. The paper's findings and limits, for the study overall: The number of convalescent patients in the study was relatively small, and the study did not examine early timepoints following natural infection. The median count of SARS-CoV-2-reactive clonotypes went up from approximately 20 after infection to 38 after vaccination, although the change was not significant. Of the vaccine-specific clones found in convalescent patients, nearly all (304 of 307) were mono-reactive for SARS-CoV-2 spike instead of being cross-reactive with common cold coronaviruses. In convalescent patients, a median around 83% of post-vaccine SARS-CoV-2-reactive clones were detected only after vaccination, and vaccine-specific priming was suggested by this finding.

What the treatment or condition label conveys for this sample: approximately 11-day PBMC culture with coronavirus spike peptide pools or control peptides (ViraFEST assay). To expand antigen-specific T cells with peptide pools and then pick out the expanded clonotypes through TCR sequencing, the study relied on the ViraFEST assay. The convalescent patients' positive SARS-CoV-2 PCR tests were from March to December 2020, which was before the Alpha, Beta and Delta variants emerged in the United States. PBMCs were cultured at approximately 2.1 million per well in IMDM supplemented with roughly 5% human AB serum and around 9.5 IU/ml IL-2, with 9.5 to 10 ug/ml peptide pools added. On days 3 and 7, half of the culture medium was replaced with fresh IL-2-containing medium. After about 10 days of culture, CD4+ T cells were isolated by negative selection using the EasySep CD4+ T cell isolation kit. Ficoll-Paque Plus gradient centrifugation was used to isolate PBMCs from whole blood, and the isolated PBMCs were then either used fresh or cryopreserved at -140C. In general, triplicate wells were set up for every culture condition.

The protocol used for the library was PCR. DNA from cultured CD4+ T cells underwent TCR sequencing with the Oncomine TCR Beta short-read assay at the Johns Hopkins FTIC core. The QIAamp micro DNA kit was used to extract genomic DNA from the cultured CD4+ T cells. Oncomine TCR Beta libraries made from cultured CD4+ T cells were pooled using unique dual indexes and sequenced on an Illumina iSeq 100. Per the original workflow: Non-productive sequences were removed, and CDR3s that did not start with C, did not end with F or W, or were shorter than 7 amino acids were discarded. The MANAFEST web application identified antigen-specific clonotypes by comparing peptide-stimulated wells against reference wells and other culture wells. To be called positive, a clone needed an FDR below 0.05, an odds ratio above 5, and a productive frequency above 0.1% in at least two of three replicate wells. A clonotype counted as cross-reactive if it showed significant expansion both in the SARS-CoV-2 spike wells and in at least one common cold coronavirus spike condition. Using R version 3.6.1, CDR3 homology was evaluated through Levenshtein distances (stringdist) along with unrooted phylogenetic trees (ape). Starting from the raw public reads, TCRdb applied fastp trimming at Q25, assembled clones with MiXCR and retained in-frame beta chains. Here each entry gathers all rows of one CDR3 protein and keeps the most common genes and DNA. The V and J calls follow TCRdb's processing rather than the paper's. Within this sample are roughly 10,000 distinct CDR3 sequences, with 45% to 60% of them counted one time only. The leading ten clones occupy roughly 9.6% of the sample.

The clonotype was recovered from a human donor who had recovered from COVID-19. Sequenced: CD4+ T cells from blood, cultured in vitro.

CDR3 loop: CASLGFAKNIQYF. The sequenced DNA is TGTGCCAGCTTGGGCTTCGCCAAAAACATTCAGTACTTC. The receptor chain draws on TRBV6-1 and TRBJ2-4; the D gene remains uncertain. Reading from cysteine to phenylalanine, the CDR3 counts 13 amino acids. The DNA shown is the 39-base CDR3, in frame from base 1. V and J are truncated by 8 bases and 1 base respectively, leaving an intervening sequence of 9 bases. From a lookup of the germline V gene, CDR1 and CDR2 are MNHNS and SASEGT.